This TCR beta chain stems from a study of T cells in Graves' hyperthyroidism and ophthalmopathy. Background on the study: Peripheral blood was taken when the disease was first diagnosed, before any treatment began. Study-level results: The authors' 13 V-J model separated ophthalmopathy from stable hyperthyroidism.

This clonotype has only a few counts. Its antigen remains unidentified. TCR beta CDR3 region amplification was performed from RNA transcripts. Initially, a first-round RT-PCR of the TCR CDR3 employed the HTBI primer set. TCRdb called the multiplex PCR reads again in MiXCR, with one record for every CDR3 protein. This repertoire shows more than 600,000 distinct CDR3 sequences, around 15% found once; its top ten account for under 9.5%. Thyroid ultrasound and orbital computed tomography, with clinical symptoms and serum thyroxine and TRAb, informed diagnoses. CDR1 and CDR2 from the germline V gene are SEHNR and FQNEAQ (reference sequence). Trimming stripped 4 bases from V and 0 bases from J, with 7 bases between. The CDR3 consists of 13 residues.

The TCR was taken from a man aged 18 to 29 with Graves' hyperthyroidism. Sequencing was performed on blood. V gene TRBV7-9 combines with J gene TRBJ2-7, with D perhaps given as TRBD1 or TRBD2 (5 bases each). The CDR3 DNA follows: TGTGCCAGCAGCTGGGACCTCTCCTACGAGCAGTACTTC. Translating gives CASSWDLSYEQYF.